Below, 15 T cell receptor beta chains from the same sample are listed, as sequenced in a study of blood T cell repertoires in COVID-19. The repertoire was sequenced with immunoSEQ multiplex PCR; TCRdb's copy has only in-frame clones and lacks some. The sample records 70,000 to 95,000 clones, roughly four fifths being singletons. Input material: peripheral blood. These receptors all stem from a human donor in a cohort sampled during active COVID-19.

The rearrangement joins TRBV5-5 to TRBJ2-5, with 7 bases matching TRBD1. This CDR3 spans 13 amino acids. From germline, CDR1 is SGHKS and CDR2 YYEKEE (reference sequence). V was pared by 4 bases and J by 4 bases, with 4 bases of the junction left unmatched. The CDR3 region is CASSPAGGETQYF. CDR3 bases: TGTGCCAGCAGCCCCGCAGGGGGAGAGACCCAGTACTTC.

This chain joins TRBV5-1 and TRBJ1-2, with D uncertain. The V gene's germline CDR1 is SGHRS and CDR2 YFSETQ. CDR3 size: 14 residues. The ends were cut back, 0 bases at V and 4 bases at J, with 10 bases in the middle. CDR3 amino acids: CASSLGPGAYGYTF. The CDR3 region has the DNA TGCGCCAGCAGCTTGGGTCCAGGCGCCTATGGCTACACCTTC. Looking up the rest from reference TRBV5-1 and TRBJ1-2 gives the full variable domain: KAGVTQTPRYLIKTRGQQVTLSCSPISGHRSVSWYQQTPGQGLQFLFEYFSETQRNKGNFPGRFSGRQFSNSRSEMNVSTLELGDSALYLCASSLGPGAYGYTFGSGTRLTVV.

The rearrangement joins TRBV23-1 to TRBJ1-6; D uncertain. TRBV23-1 is annotated as an ORF whose role is uncertain. The CDR3 contains 14 residues. Trimming removed 4 bases at V and 7 bases at J, with 11 bases between. The CDR3 here is CASSPYMRNSPLHF. CDR3 sequence (DNA): TGCGCCAGCAGTCCATACATGCGGAATTCACCCCTCCACTTT.

DNA of the CDR3: TGCGCCAGCAGCTTGGGTAGTTCGCGGGGGGGCTTGGGTGAGCAGTTCTTC. Translation gives CASSLGSSRGGLGEQFF. The chain uses TRBV5-1 and TRBJ2-1, with 9 positions matching TRBD2. Trimming at V came to 0 bases and at J to 9 bases, leaving 13 bases not matched to a gene. The length of the CDR3 is 17 residues. Germline V gene data show CDR1 as SGHRS and CDR2 as YFSETQ.

V usage is TRBV14 and J usage is TRBJ2-7; D is undetermined. V dropped 0 bases and J dropped 0 bases, with 6 bases sitting between them. The CDR3 is 14 amino acids. CDR1 SGHDN and CDR2 FVKESK come from the germline V gene. The CDR3 loop reads CASSQDLSSYEQYF. The CDR3 DNA is TGTGCCAGCAGCCAAGATCTCAGCTCCTACGAGCAGTACTTC.

The rearrangement links TRBV24-1 to TRBJ2-3, with 8 nucleotides matching TRBD2. The ends lost 7 bases at V and 2 bases at J; junction bases unmatched: 7. The CDR3 runs to 15 residues. Germline CDR1 and CDR2: KGHDR and SFDVKD. The CDR3 here is CATRGQRGNTDTQYF. The CDR3 DNA sequence: TGTGCCACCAGGGGGCAGCGGGGGAACACAGATACGCAGTATTTT.

The V gene is TRBV15, the J gene TRBJ2-6; tentative D call: TRBD2 (5 bases). Between the trimmed V and J ends, which lost 0 bases and 2 bases, there was a span of 8 bases. The V gene's germline CDR1 is LNHNV and CDR2 YYDKDF (reference sequence). The CDR3 spans 16 residues. CDR3 DNA sequence: TGTGCCACCAGCAGAGATCTCGGGGCTGGGGCCAACGTCCTGACTTTC. Protein product: CATSRDLGAGANVLTF.

The CDR3: CASSRGGSTEAFF. The CDR3 nucleotides are TGTGCCAGCAGTCGGGGGGGCAGCACTGAAGCTTTCTTT. The J gene is TRBJ1-1, the V gene TRBV14, with a tentative D call TRBD1 (6 bases). CDR1 and CDR2 (germline): SGHDN, FVKESK. V shed 6 bases and J shed 4 bases, with 12 bases lying between them. The length of the CDR3 is 13 residues.

This chain uses TRBV7-3 with TRBJ1-1, with D possibly TRBD1 on 5 matching bases. V was trimmed by 2 bases and J by 3 bases, leaving 13 bases between them. In germline, CDR1 is SGHTA, CDR2 FQGTGA. This CDR3 has 15 residues. CDR3 nucleotides: TGTGCCAGCAGCTTAGGGGGAGGGGCGGACACTGAAGCTTTCTTT. It specifies CASSLGGGADTEAFF.

The chain carries TRBV27 and TRBJ2-7, with 11 bases matching TRBD1. Germline CDR1 reads MNHEY; CDR2 reads SMNVEV (reference sequence). The ends lost 2 bases at V and 4 bases at J; junction bases unmatched: 4. The CDR3 totals 15 residues. The CDR3 reads CASSLHGTGGYEQYF. The CDR3, as DNA: TGTGCCAGCAGTTTACATGGGACAGGGGGGTACGAGCAGTACTTC.

This rearrangement joins TRBV9 to TRBJ2-3, with D possibly TRBD1 on 6 matching bases. V was pared by 3 bases and J by 0 bases, with 11 bases between. CDR1 SGDLS and CDR2 YYNGEE come from the germline V gene. The CDR3 totals 15 residues. CDR3 amino acids: CASSEWTASTDTQYF. The CDR3 coding sequence is TGTGCCAGCAGCGAATGGACAGCTAGCACAGATACGCAGTATTTT.

The chain combines TRBV7-8 with TRBJ1-2; 8 nucleotides match TRBD1. Germline CDR1 SGHVS, CDR2 FQNEAQ. J was trimmed by 6 bases and V by 5 bases; bases with no gene match: 5. CDR3 size: 13 residues. CDR3 sequence (DNA): TGTGCCAGCAGCAAGACAGGGGTGGATGGCTACACCTTC. Protein sequence: CASSKTGVDGYTF.

This rearrangement joins TRBV10-3 to TRBJ2-7; D perhaps matches TRBD1 (5 bases). This CDR3 is built from 13 residues. The V end lost 6 bases, the J end lost 3 bases, and 12 bases lay between the germline ends. Germline CDR1 ENHRY, CDR2 SYGVKD. As DNA, the CDR3 is TGTGCCATCAGCAAATTTACAGGCTACGAGCAGTACTTC. Amino acids: CAISKFTGYEQYF.

The V and J genes are TRBV30 and TRBJ1-2; D is unresolved. V lost 2 bases and J 10 bases, leaving 17 bases between the germline ends. Germline lookup yields CDR1 GTSNPN and CDR2 SVGIG (reference sequence). CDR3 length: 13 amino acids. The CDR3 DNA reads TGTGCCTGGAGTAAGTTCGGGTTTGGTGACTACACCTTC. The encoded protein is CAWSKFGFGDYTF.

The chain couples TRBV25-1 to TRBJ2-1, with TRBD1 matching 9 bases. CDR3 length: 12 residues. J was trimmed by 10 bases and V by 4 bases; bases with no gene match: 2. Germline CDR1 and CDR2: MGHDK and SYGVNS. The CDR3 here is CASSGDRVEQFF. CDR3 coding DNA: TGTGCCAGCAGTGGGGACAGGGTCGAGCAGTTCTTC.